What follows is one T cell receptor (beta chain) and its context. As yet, its antigen is unknown. 5' RACE that incorporated UMI labels was used to prepare the TRB cDNA libraries. TCRdb re-called the 5' RACE reads; one entry per CDR3 protein, DNA not given. There are more than 100,000 distinct CDR3 sequences in the sample, with around 0.44% held by the top ten. The sample is drawn from a study of CXCR3-negative and CXCR3-positive naive CD8 T cells. Findings and caveats of the study: High diversity, comparable across both naive subsets, contrasted with much lower diversity in memory CD8+ cells. Relative to CXCR3-negative naive cells, CXCR3-positive naive cells had more hydrophobic TRB CDR3s.

The sequenced sample was naive CXCR3+ CD8+ T cells from blood. Regarding subset: CD45RO-CCR7+CD27+CD95- naive CD8+ T cells expressing CXCR3 (TNR3+). This receptor was taken from a human donor in good health. Some clones in this sample may be carry-over from other donors' samples.

The CDR3 reads CASSFGDSSTEAFF. The V call is TRBV5-1, the J call TRBJ1-1. CDR1 SGHRS and CDR2 YFSETQ come from the germline V gene. The CDR3 runs 14 residues.